This T cell receptor beta chain emerged from a study of blood T cell repertoires in COVID-19. Study details: Samples representing acute and convalescent COVID-19 were sourced from the United States, Italy and Spain.

The table came from immunoSEQ multiplex PCR; TCRdb's copy has only in-frame clones and leaves some out. The sample records roughly 250,000 clones, about 91% being singletons. Participants were placed into cohorts based on the clinical history they reported. The CDR3 loop spans 13 amino acids. V lost 5 bases and J 7 bases, leaving 11 bases between the germline ends. The germline CDR1 and CDR2 sequences are KGHDR and SFDVKD. The chain has TRBV24-1 and TRBJ1-5; D is possibly TRBD1 (5 bases). The sequence was collected from a woman aged 30 to 39 with acute COVID-19. Sample: PBMCs or T cells enriched from blood (not recorded which). The CDR3 loop reads CATSVGSGQPQHF. CDR3 sequence (DNA): TGTGCCACCAGTGTTGGCTCAGGGCAGCCCCAGCATTTT.